This record concerns one TCR beta chain sequence. Its target is not known. The CDR3 totals 17 residues. Germline-derived CDR1 and CDR2 are LNHDA and SQIVND (reference sequence). The J segment lost 2 bases and the V segment lost 5 bases, leaving 6 bases of the junction unmatched. Library preparation for TCR beta used quantitative 5'-RACE with molecular barcodes. Each CDR3 protein gets one entry after TCRdb re-called the 5' RACE reads with MiXCR. The sample has 150,000 to 200,000 distinct CDR3 sequences; around 16% are singletons. The sample is drawn from a study of CD8 T cells in ankylosing spondylitis. General observations from the study: Reportedly, matched ankylosing spondylitis synovial fluid was significantly enriched for disease-linked clones. A TCR beta motif made of 7 to 9 highly homologous variants seemed typical of ankylosing spondylitis blood. A subset of motif variants has previously been described in the synovial fluid and blood of reactive arthritis.

The sequencing input was blood, either unsorted or a sorted T cell fraction (not recorded which). This chain joins TRBV19 and TRBJ2-1, with TRBD2 matching over 13 bases. This clonotype was sampled from a male donor with ankylosing spondylitis or in good health (not recorded which). The CDR3 here is CASSHPGTSGTYNEQFF. Written as DNA, the CDR3 is TGTGCCAGTAGTCACCCCGGGACTAGCGGGACCTACAATGAGCAGTTCTTC.